The present TCR beta chain was sequenced within a study of beta chain features in type 1 diabetes. Whole-study context: Cell yields, gender and age were comparable in patients and healthy donors. The study's findings and limits: The study found fewer insertions and more deletions at VDJ junctions in type 1 diabetes patients. Sampled from patients, naive, central memory and Treg TCRB repertoires appeared more similar than those sampled from healthy donors.

The isolated RNA, all of it, was reverse transcribed, so expressed TCRB transcripts were what got sequenced. Sequencing used immunoSEQ multiplex PCR; TCRdb keeps in-frame clones, though not all of them. The table has 200,000 to 300,000 clones, 25% to 30% seen once; the top ten hold under 4.5%. Germline V gene data show CDR1 as LNHDA and CDR2 as SQIVND (reference sequence). This CDR3 has 14 residues. V lost 5 bases and J lost 4; bases outside the gene matches: 5. This clone was counted between two and nine times. Its antigen is still unknown. The sample taken for sequencing was central memory CD4+ T cells from blood. The genes are TRBV19 and TRBJ2-1, with 7 bases aligning to TRBD1. This TCR was recovered from a man aged 25 to 40 in good health. CDR3 bases: TGTGCCAGTAGTGTTACAGGGGTTTACAATGAGCAGTTCTTC. Translated, it gives CASSVTGVYNEQFF.